Here is one T cell receptor (beta chain) with its context. The target antigen is unknown. Produced via immunoSEQ multiplex PCR; TCRdb's table is partial and in-frame only. The sample contains just over 350,000 clones, about 92% of which appear only once. The data are from a study of Ad26.COV2.S vaccination and SARS-CoV-2 variants. Trimming cost V 2 bases and J 3 bases, with 8 bases left between them. This CDR3 has 14 residues. CDR1 and CDR2 from the germline V gene are MNHEY and SMNVEV (reference sequence). Study-wide findings and caveats: The breadth of spike-specific CD8+ and CD4+ T cell responses after vaccination was reportedly substantial. With respect to non-spike TCR breadth, vaccine and placebo recipients were similar.

V is TRBV27 and J is TRBJ1-5; D is perhaps TRBD1 (6 bases). Sequencing used peripheral blood, obtained after recovery from COVID-19. The sequence was collected from a human donor who had recovered from COVID-19. In DNA, the CDR3 is TGTGCCAGCAGTTTACGGGGGCACAATCAGCCCCAGCATTTT. This translates into CASSLRGHNQPQHF.